This record looks at one TCR beta chain sequence and its context. Its target is unknown. Germline V gene sequence: CDR1 GTSNPN, CDR2 SVGIG (reference sequence). Deletions cut 6 bases from V and 4 bases from J, with 21 bases between. This CDR3 is 15 amino acids long. The sample originates from a study of cytotoxic CD8 clonotypes in ibrutinib-treated CLL. About the research overall: The taking of response samples occurred after a median roughly 12 months of treatment, with a range of 6 to 36. Study-wide results and caveats: Increased clonality at ibrutinib response gave way to a return toward baseline at progression.

TCRdb's table, derived via immunoSEQ multiplex PCR, lists solely in-frame clones and lacks some. The table lists over 100,000 clones, about 58% of them singletons. Sequencing used PBMCs, obtained after 24 months of ibrutinib treatment. This receptor was obtained from a human donor with chronic lymphocytic leukemia. This chain connects TRBV30 to TRBJ2-5, with a weak D call TRBD1 (8 bases). CDR3: CACRTLTGGGETQYF. The CDR3 DNA reads TGTGCCTGTCGAACACTCACAGGGGGGGGAGAGACCCAGTACTTC.